One sample yielded the 5 T cell receptor beta chains listed below, sequenced in a study of CD8 T cells in cerebrospinal fluid in Alzheimer's disease. TCRdb reprocessed the 10x single-cell sequencing reads, keeping one entry per CDR3 protein, no DNA. Reported are under 1,200 distinct CDR3 sequences; the ten largest clones contain around 9.6%. Material: cerebrospinal fluid. These TCRs come from a human donor in good health.

By frequency, this clonotype registers large (0.1 to 1%). J is TRBJ1-5 and V is TRBV7-2; there is no DNA to check the TCRdb D call of TRBD1. Germline V gives CDR1 SGHTA, CDR2 FQGNSA. This CDR3 is 13 amino acids long. The chain's CDR3 is CASSNTGTQPQHF.

This clonotype is labeled medium-sized based on frequency. This CDR3 is CASSLGPTGYNEQFF. This chain links TRBV7-7 with TRBJ2-1; TCRdb selects TRBD1, and the lack of DNA leaves this call unchecked. This CDR3 has 15 amino acids. The V gene's germline CDR1 is SSHAT and CDR2 FNYEAQ (reference sequence).

This rearrangement joins TRBV27 to TRBJ2-5; with no DNA, the TCRdb D assignment of TRBD2 cannot be verified. Germline V CDR1 and CDR2: MNHEY, SMNVEV (reference sequence). This CDR3 is 15 amino acids long. The CDR3 spells CASSSVAGGLETQYF.

Frequency places this clonotype as medium-sized (0.01 to 0.1%). This chain joins TRBV27 and TRBJ2-3; TCRdb's D call, TRBD2, is unchecked because there is no DNA. Per the germline V gene, CDR1 is MNHEY and CDR2 is SMNVEV (reference sequence). This CDR3 comprises 20 residues. This CDR3 reads CASSFPPDSLVLGDTDTQYF.

By frequency, this clonotype is medium-sized. The chain uses TRBV7-9 and TRBJ1-3; the D gene TCRdb calls, TRBD1, cannot be checked with no DNA. The CDR3 spans 15 residues. The germline CDR1 and CDR2 sequences are SEHNR and FQNEAQ (reference sequence). The CDR3 reads CASSLLGDSGNTIYF.